This T cell receptor beta chain was observed in a study of T cell responses to AZD1222 COVID-19 vaccine. With V trimmed by 8 bases and J by 7 bases, 5 bases remained unmatched. Germline CDR1 is MNHEY and CDR2 is SMNVEV (reference sequence). The CDR3 length is 13 residues. Study-level points and caveats: Targeting of unmutated variant regions was reportedly seen in nearly half of spike-specific TCRs.

A word on this clone: The antigen is undetermined.

TCRdb's table, derived via immunoSEQ multiplex PCR, lists solely in-frame clones and lacks some. This table holds roughly 150,000 clones, 90% to 95% found once. Pooling covered second doses at about 4 or about 12 weeks. Sequenced here: peripheral blood, sampled 28 days after the second AZD1222 dose. This chain links TRBV27 with TRBJ1-4; 9 nucleotides agree with TRBD1. The source of this sequence is an adult who received the AZD1222 COVID-19 vaccine. CDR3 nucleotide sequence: TGTGCCAGCCGGGGACAGGGCGTTGAAAAACTGTTTTTT. Protein: CASRGQGVEKLFF. Full variable domain (remainder filled in from reference TRBV27 and TRBJ1-4): EAQVTQNPRYLITVTGKKLTVTCSQNMNHEYMSWYRQDPGLGLRQIYYSMNVEVTDKGDVPEGYKVSRKEKRNFPLILESPSPNQTSLYFCASRGQGVEKLFFGSGTQLSVL.